Described below is a single T cell receptor (beta chain) sequence and its context. Its antigen is undetermined. These data belong to a study of a mutant IDH1 vaccine in newly diagnosed glioma. Here immunoSEQ multiplex PCR was the method, and the copy in TCRdb shows in-frame clones only, minus some. The profile shows about 56,000 clones, roughly 80% of them singletons. Trimming left V 5 bases short and J 0 bases short, with 8 bases between. In germline, CDR1 is SGHNT, CDR2 YENEEA. The CDR3 covers 15 residues. Time point of the sample: week 47, end of study. Alongside topical imiquimod, each dose of vaccine comprised 300 ug of mutant IDH1 20-mer peptide. Astrocytomas that were new, WHO grade 3 or 4, IDH1-mutant and ATRX-lost were present in the donors. Study-wide results and caveats: Overall, 85% to 95% of patients had vaccine-induced immune responses.

Specimen: PBMCs, collected from a glioma patient whose treatment included an IDH1 peptide vaccine. This TCR was sampled from a woman in her 50s with glioma. This chain connects TRBV11-3 to TRBJ2-6; possibly TRBD2 for D (5 bases). The CDR3 spells CASSPGSSGANVLTF. The CDR3 DNA follows: TGTGCCAGCAGCCCGGGGAGCTCTGGGGCCAACGTCCTGACTTTC.